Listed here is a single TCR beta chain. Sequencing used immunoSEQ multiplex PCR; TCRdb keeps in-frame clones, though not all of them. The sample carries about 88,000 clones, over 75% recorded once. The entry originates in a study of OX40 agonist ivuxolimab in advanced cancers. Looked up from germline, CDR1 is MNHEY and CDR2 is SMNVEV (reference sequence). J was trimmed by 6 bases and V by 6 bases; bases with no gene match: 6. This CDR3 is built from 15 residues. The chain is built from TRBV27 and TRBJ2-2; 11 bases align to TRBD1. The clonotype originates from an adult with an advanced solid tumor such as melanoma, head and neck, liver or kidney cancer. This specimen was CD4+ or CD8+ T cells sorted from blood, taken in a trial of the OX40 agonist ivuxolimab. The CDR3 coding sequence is TGTGCCAGCAGGGGGACAGGGGGAGTTGCCGGGGAGCTGTTTTTT. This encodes CASRGTGGVAGELFF.